The 5 T cell receptor beta chains in this list originate from one sample, sequenced in a study of cytomegalovirus exposure and HLA in healthy donors. Amplification used 60 Vbeta primers and 13 Jbeta primers. The assay was immunoSEQ multiplex PCR, and TCRdb's table has in-frame clones only and misses some. The table shows around 170,000 clones, with about 81% occurring only once. Sequenced: PBMCs. The receptors shown here come from a woman aged 18-29 years in good health and CMV-seronegative.

The CDR3 nucleotides are TGTGCCAGCAGTGAACTCTCGGGGTGGAGCACAGATACGCAGTATTTT. Translation: CASSELSGWSTDTQYF. The genes are TRBV6-1 and TRBJ2-3, with a possible D match to TRBD2 (5 bases). There are 16 residues in the CDR3. V was trimmed by 2 bases and J by 0 bases, leaving 12 bases between them. Germline lookup yields CDR1 MNHNS and CDR2 SASEGT.

The chain recombines TRBV28 with TRBJ2-1, with 7 bases aligning to TRBD2. V shed 4 bases, J shed 0 bases, and the junction held 6 bases outside the gene matches. The CDR3 is 16 amino acids. The germline V gene has CDR1 MDHEN and CDR2 SYDVKM. CDR3: CASSSLRGTSYNEQFF. CDR3 DNA sequence: TGTGCCAGCAGTTCACTGCGGGGGACCTCCTACAATGAGCAGTTCTTC.

CDR3: CASSYSGQGGQPQHF. DNA for the CDR3: TGTGCCAGCAGTTACTCTGGACAGGGCGGTCAGCCCCAGCATTTT. The chain is built from TRBV6-5 and TRBJ1-5; 8 bases line up with TRBD1. CDR1 is MNHEY, CDR2 SVGAGI, per germline. This CDR3 region has 15 residues. J was trimmed by 6 bases and V by 0 bases; bases with no gene match: 4.

This clone was counted between two and nine times. The J gene is TRBJ2-1, the V gene TRBV30, with D possibly matching TRBD2 (6 bases). Trimming took 0 bases from V and 1 from J, leaving 7 bases between them. The CDR3 runs 14 residues. Germline assignment: CDR1 GTSNPN and CDR2 SVGIG (reference sequence). CDR3 loop: CAWSVEGSYNEQFF. CDR3 coding DNA: TGTGCCTGGAGTGTGGAGGGTTCCTACAATGAGCAGTTCTTC.

The chain couples TRBV28 to TRBJ2-7, with D unresolved. The CDR3 extends over 13 amino acids. Trimming shortened V by 3 bases and J by 0 bases, and 6 bases separated the two germline ends. Germline values: CDR1 MDHEN, CDR2 SYDVKM. DNA of the CDR3: TGTGCCAGCAGTTTCGCCTACTCCTACGAGCAGTACTTC. It translates to CASSFAYSYEQYF.